Listed below are T cell receptor beta chains from one sample, sequenced in a study of shared clonotypes between healthy human individuals. Only in-frame clones appear in the TCRdb table, and some are missing; sequencing was by immunoSEQ multiplex PCR. This sample has roughly 2.5 million clones, with around nine tenths found just once. The sequencing sample was made of naive CD4+ T cells sorted from blood. The source is a young man in good health. Both conserved end residues are part of each CDR3. The order of the fields is J gene, D gene, clone size, V gene, CDR3 DNA, CDR3 protein. The D gene is left open where the match is weak. Expanded clones get a size class; other rows say once, few or many, or leave the size out.

j_call: TRBJ2-5; d_call: -; clone_size: -; v_call: TRBV7-6; cdr3_nt: TGTGCCAGCAGATTAGACTTACAAGAGACCCAGTACTTC; cdr3_aa: CASRLDLQETQYF
j_call: TRBJ1-5; d_call: -; clone_size: -; v_call: TRBV18; cdr3_nt: TGTGCCAGCTCACCGCCTCGTCGAGGAGGAGTAGATCAGCCCCAGCATTTT; cdr3_aa: CASSPPRRGGVDQPQHF
j_call: TRBJ2-7; d_call: TRBD1; clone_size: -; v_call: TRBV6-5; cdr3_nt: TGTGCCAGCAGCCGAGGACGGGACAGGACCTACGAGCAGTACTTC; cdr3_aa: CASSRGRDRTYEQYF
j_call: TRBJ1-4; d_call: -; clone_size: -; v_call: TRBV5-8; cdr3_nt: TGTGCCAGCAGCGTCCAGGGCGGAACTAATGAAAAACTGTTTTTT; cdr3_aa: CASSVQGGTNEKLFF
j_call: TRBJ2-1; d_call: TRBD1; clone_size: -; v_call: TRBV11-2; cdr3_nt: TGTGCCAGCAGCCGCGGGACAGGGACCGACAATGAGCAGTTCTTC; cdr3_aa: CASSRGTGTDNEQFF
j_call: TRBJ2-4; d_call: TRBD1; clone_size: -; v_call: TRBV7-8; cdr3_nt: TGTGCCAGCAGCTTAGCGACCGGGACAGTCCAAAACATTCAGTACTTC; cdr3_aa: CASSLATGTVQNIQYF
j_call: TRBJ2-1; d_call: TRBD2; clone_size: once; v_call: TRBV25-1; cdr3_nt: TGTGCCAGCAGTGAACTAGCGGGAATCTACAATGAGCAGTTCTTC; cdr3_aa: CASSELAGIYNEQFF
j_call: TRBJ2-3; d_call: -; clone_size: -; v_call: TRBV6-4; cdr3_nt: TGTGCCAGCAGTGACTCGGGGGAAAGCACAGATACGCAGTATTTT; cdr3_aa: CASSDSGESTDTQYF
j_call: TRBJ1-1; d_call: -; clone_size: -; v_call: TRBV6-5; cdr3_nt: TGTGCCAGCAGTATTAGAGGAAACACTGAAGCTTTCTTT; cdr3_aa: CASSIRGNTEAFF
j_call: TRBJ1-2; d_call: TRBD1; clone_size: -; v_call: TRBV7-2; cdr3_nt: TGTGCCAGCAGTTGGGACAGCTTCTATGGCTACACCTTC; cdr3_aa: CASSWDSFYGYTF